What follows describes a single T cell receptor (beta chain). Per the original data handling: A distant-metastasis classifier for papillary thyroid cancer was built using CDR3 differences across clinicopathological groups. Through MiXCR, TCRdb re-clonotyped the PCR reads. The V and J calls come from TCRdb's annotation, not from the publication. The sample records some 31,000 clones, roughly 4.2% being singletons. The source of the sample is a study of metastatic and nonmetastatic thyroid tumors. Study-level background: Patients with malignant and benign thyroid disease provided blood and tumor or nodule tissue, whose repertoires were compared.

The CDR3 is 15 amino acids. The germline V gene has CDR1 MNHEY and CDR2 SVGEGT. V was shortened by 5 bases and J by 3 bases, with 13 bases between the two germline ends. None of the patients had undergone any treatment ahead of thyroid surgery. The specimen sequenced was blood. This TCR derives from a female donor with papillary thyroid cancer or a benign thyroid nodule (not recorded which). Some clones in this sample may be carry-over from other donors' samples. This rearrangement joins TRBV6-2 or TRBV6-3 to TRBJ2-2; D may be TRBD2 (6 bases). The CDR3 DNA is TGTGCCAGCAGTGAATCGACGGGGGACACCGGGGAGCTGTTTTTT. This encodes CASSESTGDTGELFF.